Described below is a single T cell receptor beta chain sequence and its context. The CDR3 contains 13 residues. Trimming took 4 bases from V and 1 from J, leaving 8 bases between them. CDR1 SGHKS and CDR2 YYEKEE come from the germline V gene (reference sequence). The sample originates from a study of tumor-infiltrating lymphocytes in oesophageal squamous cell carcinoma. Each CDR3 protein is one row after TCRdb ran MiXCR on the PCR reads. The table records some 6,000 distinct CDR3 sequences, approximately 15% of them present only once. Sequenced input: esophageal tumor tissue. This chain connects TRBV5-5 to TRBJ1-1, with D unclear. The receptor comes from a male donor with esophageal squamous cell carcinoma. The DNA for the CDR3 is TGTGCCAGCAGCCAACGGCGGAACACTGAAGCTTTCTTT. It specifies CASSQRRNTEAFF.